Following are 19 T cell receptor beta chains from one sample sequenced in a study of T cell changes during pregnancy in multiple sclerosis. The assay was immunoSEQ multiplex PCR, and TCRdb's table has in-frame clones only and misses some. The sample shows about 31,000 clones, 80% to 90% of them seen only once. The sample here was CD8+ T cells from peripheral blood mononuclear cells, taken before pregnancy. The receptors derive from a female donor with multiple sclerosis, enrolled in a pregnancy study.

Here the CDR3 DNA reads TGTGCCAGCAGTGCCAGGGTTTTGGTCGCTGAAGCTTTCTTT. Protein: CASSARVLVAEAFF. The V gene is TRBV6-5, the J gene TRBJ1-1, with a possible D match to TRBD1 (5 bases). The V end lost 5 bases, the J end lost 6 bases, and 16 bases lay between the germline ends. Germline lookup yields CDR1 MNHEY and CDR2 SVGAGI. The CDR3 contains 14 residues.

The chain combines TRBV27 with TRBJ2-5; 8 bases map to TRBD1. Germline assignment: CDR1 MNHEY and CDR2 SMNVEV (reference sequence). This CDR3 contains 14 residues. After removal of 5 bases from V and 4 bases from J, the junction contained 6 bases not matched to a gene. The DNA for the CDR3 is TGTGCCAGCAGTATCGGACAGGGAGGAGAGACCCAGTACTTC. Translating gives CASSIGQGGETQYF.

The CDR3 spells CASSMGTGFNNEQFF. The CDR3 region has the DNA TGTGCCAGTAGTATGGGGACAGGGTTTAACAATGAGCAGTTCTTC. The V gene is TRBV19, the J gene TRBJ2-1; the match to TRBD1 covers 9 bases. V was clipped by 3 bases and J by 5 bases; unmatched bases: 5. The CDR3 has 15 residues. Germline CDR1 reads LNHDA; CDR2 reads SQIVND (reference sequence).

The CDR3 protein is CASSHNEQFF. CDR3 nucleotides: TGTGCCAGCAGTCATAATGAGCAGTTCTTC. The chain joins TRBV28 to TRBJ2-1; no definite D call. This CDR3 is built from 10 residues. V shed 5 bases and J shed 7 bases, with 3 bases lying between them. Per germline, CDR1 MDHEN and CDR2 SYDVKM. Together with reference TRBV28 and TRBJ2-1, the CDR3 gives the full variable domain: DVKVTQSSRYLVKRTGEKVFLECVQDMDHENMFWYRQDPGLGLRLIYFSYDVKMKEKGDIPEGYSVSREKKERFSLILESASTNQTSMYLCASSHNEQFFGPGTRLTVL.

The rearrangement joins TRBV2 to TRBJ1-1; possibly TRBD1 for D (5 bases). The V gene's germline CDR1 is SNHLY and CDR2 FYNNEI. The V end lost 6 bases, the J end lost 5 bases, and 10 bases lay between the germline ends. The CDR3 consists of 12 residues. The CDR3 DNA sequence: TGTGCCAGCAGCGGGGGGGTTACTGAAGCTTTCTTT. It specifies CASSGGVTEAFF.

The chain has TRBV11-3 and TRBJ1-1; 9 bases line up with TRBD1. This CDR3 has 14 amino acids. In germline, CDR1 is SGHNT, CDR2 YENEEA. Unmatched junction bases numbered 12, after V lost 5 bases and J lost 11 bases. The CDR3 is CASSPPGQGGEAFF. The CDR3 DNA sequence: TGTGCCAGCAGCCCGCCGGGACAGGGCGGAGAGGCTTTCTTT.

In DNA, the CDR3 is TGTGCCAGTAGTATCCTAGCGGGAGTGGGGGAGCAGTACTTC. It encodes CASSILAGVGEQYF. V and J are TRBV19 and TRBJ2-7; 10 nucleotides align to TRBD2. CDR3 length equals 14 residues. Looked up from germline, CDR1 is LNHDA and CDR2 is SQIVND (reference sequence). V lost 3 bases and J lost 7; bases outside the gene matches: 6.

V and J are TRBV19 and TRBJ1-1; D not certain. Germline CDR1 reads LNHDA; CDR2 reads SQIVND (reference sequence). The length of the CDR3 is 12 residues. V lost 5 bases and J 1 base, leaving 5 bases between the germline ends. The CDR3 region is CASSVANTEAFF. In DNA, the CDR3 is TGTGCCAGTAGTGTGGCGAACACTGAAGCTTTCTTT. The full variable domain, with the rest looked up from reference TRBV19 and TRBJ1-1, is DGGITQSPKYLFRKEGQNVTLSCEQNLNHDAMYWYRQDPGQGLRLIYYSQIVNDFQKGDIAEGYSVSREKKESFPLTVTSAQKNPTAFYLCASSVANTEAFFGQGTRLTVV.

The chain is built from TRBV27 and TRBJ2-7, with TRBD2 matching over 11 bases. Germline values: CDR1 MNHEY, CDR2 SMNVEV (reference sequence). The CDR3 totals 15 residues. Unmatched junction bases numbered 10, after V lost 8 bases and J lost 4 bases. CDR3 amino acids: CASRVSTSGMYEQYF. The CDR3, as DNA: TGTGCCAGCCGGGTATCGACTAGCGGGATGTACGAGCAGTACTTC.

In DNA, the CDR3 is TGTGCCAGCAGTTTCCCCGGGACAGAGGTGACAGATACGCAGTATTTT. Amino acids: CASSFPGTEVTDTQYF. The J gene is TRBJ2-3, the V gene TRBV6-6, with 7 bases identical to TRBD1. CDR3 length: 16 amino acids. J lost 3 bases, V lost 4 bases, and 10 bases had no gene match. Germline V gene lookup returns CDR1 MNHNY and CDR2 SVGAGI (reference sequence).

This rearrangement joins TRBV7-9 to TRBJ2-5, with TRBD2 identical over 7 bases. The CDR3 is made up of 16 amino acids. V lost 4 bases and J lost 1; bases outside the gene matches: 9. Germline V gives CDR1 SEHNR, CDR2 FQNEAQ (reference sequence). The CDR3: CASSYDGEGIQETQYF. CDR3 in DNA: TGTGCCAGCAGCTACGACGGGGAGGGGATCCAAGAGACCCAGTACTTC.

The chain links TRBV28 to TRBJ1-1, with D hard to call. V was clipped by 3 bases and J by 1 base, with 9 bases between them. The CDR3 consists of 14 residues. Germline CDR1 MDHEN, CDR2 SYDVKM. DNA of the CDR3: TGTGCCAGCAGTTTCAAGCGGTCGAACACTGAAGCTTTCTTT. Protein sequence: CASSFKRSNTEAFF.

The rearrangement links TRBV9 to TRBJ2-5; weak D call: TRBD1 (6 bases). CDR3 length equals 13 residues. From germline, CDR1 is SGDLS and CDR2 YYNGEE. V was trimmed by 3 bases and J by 1 base, leaving 7 bases between them. DNA of the CDR3: TGTGCCAGCAGCGAGGGGGTCCAAGAGACCCAGTACTTC. Residues: CASSEGVQETQYF. Combining the CDR3 with reference TRBV9 and TRBJ2-5 gives the whole variable domain DSGVTQTPKHLITATGQRVTLRCSPRSGDLSVYWYQQSLDQGLQFLIQYYNGEERAKGNILERFSAQQFPDLHSELNLSSLELGDSALYFCASSEGVQETQYFGPGTRLLVL.

This chain connects TRBV7-9 to TRBJ2-1, with D possibly being TRBD2 (7 bases). Germline assignment: CDR1 SEHNR and CDR2 FQNEAQ (reference sequence). The CDR3 has 16 amino acids. The V gene lost 5 bases and the J gene lost 3 bases, with 17 bases spanning the gap. CDR3 protein: CASSPVGGANYNEQFF. The CDR3 DNA reads TGTGCCAGCAGCCCGGTGGGGGGGGCTAACTACAATGAGCAGTTCTTC.

The rearrangement links TRBV30 to TRBJ2-7; the D gene is possibly TRBD2 (5 bases). V was pared by 3 bases and J by 0 bases, with 9 bases between. Looked up from germline, CDR1 is GTSNPN and CDR2 is SVGIG (reference sequence). This CDR3 is 13 amino acids long. Written as DNA, the CDR3 is TGTGCCTGGAGAAGGGAGATCTCCTACGAGCAGTACTTC. This translates into CAWRREISYEQYF. The whole variable domain, remainder taken from reference TRBV30 and TRBJ2-7, is SQTIHQWPATLVQPVGSPLSLECTVEGTSNPNLYWYRQAAGRGLQLLFYSVGIGQISSEVPQNLSASRPQDRQFILSSKKLLLSDSGFYLCAWRREISYEQYFGPGTRLTVT.

This clone came up once. The V and J genes are TRBV19 and TRBJ2-1; 8 bases are shared with TRBD2. Germline V lookup: CDR1 LNHDA, CDR2 SQIVND (reference sequence). The CDR3 has 15 residues. The junction had 3 bases not matched to a gene; V was cut back by 1 base and J by 4 bases. The CDR3 region is CASSIGLAGYNEQFF. DNA for the CDR3: TGTGCCAGTAGTATAGGGCTAGCGGGTTACAATGAGCAGTTCTTC.

The gene calls are TRBV12-5 and TRBJ2-3; TRBD1 is a possible D gene (5 bases). The germline CDR1 and CDR2 sequences are LGHNT and FRNRAP. CDR3 length equals 14 residues. Trimming took off 7 bases at V and 6 bases at J, with 17 bases between the two ends. CDR3 loop: CASAMEGAADTQYF. The CDR3 DNA reads as TGTGCTAGTGCAATGGAAGGGGCAGCGGATACGCAGTATTTT.

Turning to this clone: In the same sample, other DNA sequences code for this CDR3. V usage is TRBV27 and J usage is TRBJ1-1; 7 nucleotides match TRBD1. With 2 bases clipped from V and 5 bases from J, the junction kept 2 bases outside the gene matches. The CDR3 contains 13 residues. Per germline, CDR1 MNHEY and CDR2 SMNVEV (reference sequence). The CDR3 sequence: CASSLGRGTEAFF. Here the CDR3 DNA reads TGTGCCAGCAGTTTAGGCAGGGGGACTGAAGCTTTCTTT.

V usage is TRBV2 and J usage is TRBJ2-7; D perhaps matches TRBD1 (5 bases). Per germline, CDR1 SNHLY and CDR2 FYNNEI. This CDR3 has 14 amino acids. V was pared by 6 bases and J by 1 base, with 13 bases between. CDR3 DNA sequence: TGTGCCAGCAGCGACCAGGGTACTTCCTACGAGCAGTACTTC. Protein: CASSDQGTSYEQYF.